The clone carrying this TCR beta chain was found once. This sample is part of a study of CD8+ T cells in alopecia areata. It was cDNA, reverse transcribed from extracted RNA, that served as the sequencing template. Method: immunoSEQ multiplex PCR; TCRdb's copy keeps in-frame clones and lacks some. Here the sample spans about 190,000 clones, more than 55% being singletons. CDR1 and CDR2 (germline): LGHNA, YSLEER. The CDR3 length is 15 residues. J gave up 8 bases and V 0 bases, and 8 bases lay outside the gene matches. Documented treatment: oral pan-JAK inhibitor, 5-10 mg twice daily. The input for sequencing was CD4+ T cells sorted from blood, taken at week 4, from a patient treated with tofacitinib. The receptor comes from a human donor with alopecia areata. The chain recombines TRBV4-3 with TRBJ1-2; 8 bases match TRBD1. The CDR3 protein is CASSQDGVAGGGYTF. DNA for the CDR3: TGCGCCAGCAGCCAAGATGGAGTGGCAGGGGGCGGCTACACCTTC.